Only a few counts were recorded for the clone carrying this T cell receptor (beta chain). What it binds is not known. The record originates from a study of blood T cells in healthy people across ages. Study at large: Template switching caught about one barcoded beta molecule for each two T cells. Study results and caveats: The lack of PBMC sorting stopped any conclusive naive versus antigen-experienced comparison.

V was shortened by 8 bases and J by 2 bases, with 7 bases between the two germline ends. Per the germline V gene, CDR1 is MNHEY and CDR2 is SMNVEV (reference sequence). The CDR3 loop spans 12 amino acids. Together with a sample-barcoded 5' primer, a J-beta primer mix was included in a second PCR lasting roughly 7 to 11 cycles. Template switching added a 12-random-nucleotide identifier to every cDNA molecule. CDR3-containing paired-end reads numbering at least 2.5 million came from each sample. MiXCR, applied by TCRdb to the 5' RACE reads, yields one record per CDR3 protein. This repertoire shows around 1,800,000 distinct CDR3 sequences, about 39% found once; its top ten account for 23%.

The material sequenced was blood. This sequence originates from a human donor in good health. The chain has TRBV27 and TRBJ2-1; possible D gene TRBD1, 6 bases. Here the CDR3 reads CASGQPYNEQFF. For the CDR3, the DNA is TGTGCCAGCGGACAGCCCTACAATGAGCAGTTCTTC.